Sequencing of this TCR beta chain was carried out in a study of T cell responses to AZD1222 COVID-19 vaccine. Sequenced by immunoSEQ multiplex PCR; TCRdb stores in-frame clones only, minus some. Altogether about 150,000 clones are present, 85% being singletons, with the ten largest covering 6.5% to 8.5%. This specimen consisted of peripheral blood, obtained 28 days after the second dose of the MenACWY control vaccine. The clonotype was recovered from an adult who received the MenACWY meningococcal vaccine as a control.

The CDR3 region is CGVASGYADTQYF. CDR3 DNA: TGTGGGGTGGCTAGCGGGTACGCAGATACGCAGTATTTT. The genes are TRBV12-3 or TRBV12-4 and TRBJ2-3, with TRBD2 identical over 8 bases. The CDR3 is made up of 13 amino acids.